This T cell receptor beta chain was documented in a study of CD8 T cells in ankylosing spondylitis. This clonotype has just a few counts. The target antigen is unknown. Trimming cost V 0 bases and J 5 bases; bases outside gene matches: 5. The CDR3 runs to 15 residues. From germline, CDR1 is MNHEY and CDR2 SVGAGI. Study-wide results and caveats: A TCR beta motif made of several highly homologous variants seemed typical of ankylosing spondylitis blood. Within matched ankylosing spondylitis synovial fluid, disease-linked clones were reportedly significantly enriched.

MiXCR was run by TCRdb on the 5' RACE reads, yielding one entry per CDR3 protein. The sample holds 750,000 to 850,000 distinct CDR3 sequences, about an eighth seen once. The sample comprised blood, either unsorted or a sorted T cell fraction (not recorded which). The V call is TRBV6-5, the J call TRBJ2-7, with 9 bases matching TRBD1. This sequence originates from a male donor with ankylosing spondylitis. The CDR3 is CASSYSNRGRDEQYF. For the CDR3, the DNA is TGTGCCAGCAGTTACTCAAACAGGGGGCGGGACGAGCAGTACTTC.